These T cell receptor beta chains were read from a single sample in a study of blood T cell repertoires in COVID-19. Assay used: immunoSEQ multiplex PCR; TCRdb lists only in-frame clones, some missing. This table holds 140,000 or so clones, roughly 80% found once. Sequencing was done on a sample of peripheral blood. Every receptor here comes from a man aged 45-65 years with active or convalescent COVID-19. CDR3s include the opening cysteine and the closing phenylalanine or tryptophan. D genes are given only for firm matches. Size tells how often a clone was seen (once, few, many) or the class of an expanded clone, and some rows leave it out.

CASSERQATNEKLFF,TGTGCCAGCAGCGAGAGACAGGCAACTAATGAAAAACTGTTTTTT,TRBV2,NA,NA,TRBJ1-4
CASSPSGQGEGKLFF,TGTGCCAGCAGTCCCTCAGGACAGGGTGAGGGAAAACTGTTTTTT,TRBV28,once,TRBD1,TRBJ1-4
CASSSPLAGGPTDTQYF,TGTGCCAGCAGTTCCCCCCTAGCGGGAGGGCCGACAGATACGCAGTATTTT,TRBV28,NA,TRBD2,TRBJ2-3
CASSSSRQAGEAFF,TGTGCCAGCAGCTCATCCAGACAGGCTGGGGAAGCTTTCTTT,TRBV7-3,few,NA,TRBJ1-1
CASSLVAGNTDTQYF,TGTGCCAGCAGCTTAGTGGCAGGGAACACAGATACGCAGTATTTT,TRBV11-3,NA,NA,TRBJ2-3
CASSLTARAQETQYF,TGTGCTAGCAGCTTAACCGCGAGGGCCCAAGAGACCCAGTACTTC,TRBV7-7,NA,NA,TRBJ2-5
CASSLRGSRGETQYF,TGTGCCAGCAGTTTACGCGGCTCCCGGGGAGAGACCCAGTACTTC,TRBV27,NA,NA,TRBJ2-5
CASVPSAGGPYIQYF,TGTGCCAGCGTACCGTCGGCGGGAGGGCCGTACATTCAGTACTTC,TRBV6-5,NA,TRBD2,TRBJ2-4
CASSPRGGVSYEQYF,TGTGCCAGCAGTCCACGGGGAGGGGTATCCTACGAGCAGTACTTC,TRBV28,few,TRBD2,TRBJ2-7
CAWSLPETEKLFF,TGTGCCTGGAGCCTACCTGAAACTGAAAAACTGTTTTTT,TRBV30,NA,NA,TRBJ1-4
CATSGPLPSGDLANEQFF,TGTGCCACCAGTGGCCCCCTGCCTAGCGGGGATCTGGCCAATGAGCAGTTCTTC,TRBV24-1,NA,TRBD2,TRBJ2-1
CASSYVQNEKLFF,TGTGCCAGCAGTTACGTCCAGAATGAAAAACTGTTTTTT,TRBV6-6,NA,NA,TRBJ1-4
CASSQEPMGTEAFF,TGTGCCAGCAGTCAGGAACCTATGGGCACTGAAGCTTTCTTT,TRBV2,once,NA,TRBJ1-1
CASSPTSGNNEQYF,TGTGCCAGCAGTCCGACTAGCGGGAATAACGAGCAGTACTTC,TRBV6-6,NA,TRBD2,TRBJ2-7
CASSPVIDTQYF,TGTGCCAGCAGCCCCGTTATCGATACGCAGTATTTT,TRBV11-2,NA,NA,TRBJ2-3
CASSFSQGPDYEQYF,TGCGCCAGCAGTTTCTCCCAGGGTCCAGACTACGAGCAGTACTTC,TRBV5-1,NA,NA,TRBJ2-7
CAVRDFAKNIQYF,TGCGCCGTACGGGACTTCGCCAAAAACATTCAGTACTTC,TRBV4-1,NA,NA,TRBJ2-4
CASSLTGAGAYEQYF,TGTGCCAGCAGCTTAACGGGGGCGGGTGCCTACGAGCAGTACTTC,TRBV7-3,NA,NA,TRBJ2-7
CASSEARGAGETQYF,TGTGCCAGCAGTGAAGCGCGGGGGGCTGGGGAGACCCAGTACTTC,TRBV6-1,NA,TRBD2,TRBJ2-5
CASSPGLAGLNEQFF,TGTGCCAGCAGCCCGGGACTAGCGGGTCTCAATGAGCAGTTCTTC,TRBV27,NA,TRBD2,TRBJ2-1
CASSEIVGAEQYF,TGCGCCAGCAGTGAAATTGTAGGGGCCGAGCAGTACTTC,TRBV10-1,NA,NA,TRBJ2-7
CSVESRVNYGYTF,TGCAGCGTTGAAAGCCGGGTTAACTATGGCTACACCTTC,TRBV29-1,NA,NA,TRBJ1-2
CASSRTEVSEKLFF,TGTGCCAGCAGCCGGACGGAGGTGTCTGAAAAACTGTTTTTT,TRBV2,NA,NA,TRBJ1-4
CATSDLSGSLTDTQYF,TGTGCCACCAGTGATTTAAGCGGGAGTTTGACAGATACGCAGTATTTT,TRBV24-1,NA,TRBD2,TRBJ2-3
CASSWGGAGGPDTQYF,TGTGCCAGCAGCTGGGGCGGGGCGGGAGGCCCAGATACGCAGTATTTT,TRBV7-2,NA,TRBD2,TRBJ2-3
CASSLVPTGELFF,TGTGCCAGCAGCCTAGTACCCACCGGGGAGCTGTTTTTT,TRBV5-4,NA,NA,TRBJ2-2
CASSDRSSFGTQYF,TGTGCCAGCAGTGACCGGTCCTCCTTTGGGACCCAGTACTTC,TRBV6-1,NA,NA,TRBJ2-5
CASSSGNQPQHF,TGTGCCAGCAGTTCCGGGAATCAGCCCCAGCATTTT,TRBV6-6,NA,NA,TRBJ1-5